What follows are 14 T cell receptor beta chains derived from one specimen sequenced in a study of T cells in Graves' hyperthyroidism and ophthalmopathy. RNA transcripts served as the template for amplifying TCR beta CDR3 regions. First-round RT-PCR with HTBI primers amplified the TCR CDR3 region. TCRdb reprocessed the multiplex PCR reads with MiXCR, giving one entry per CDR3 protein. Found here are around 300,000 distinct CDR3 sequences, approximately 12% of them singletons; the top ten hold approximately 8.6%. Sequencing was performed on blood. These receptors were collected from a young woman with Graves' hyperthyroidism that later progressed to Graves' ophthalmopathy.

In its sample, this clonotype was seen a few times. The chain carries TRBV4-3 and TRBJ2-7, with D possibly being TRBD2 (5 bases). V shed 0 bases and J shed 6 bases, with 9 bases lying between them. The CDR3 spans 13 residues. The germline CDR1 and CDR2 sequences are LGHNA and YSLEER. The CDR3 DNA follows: TGCGCCAGCAGCCAAGACCAGCGGTTCGAGCAGTACTTC. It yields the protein CASSQDQRFEQYF.

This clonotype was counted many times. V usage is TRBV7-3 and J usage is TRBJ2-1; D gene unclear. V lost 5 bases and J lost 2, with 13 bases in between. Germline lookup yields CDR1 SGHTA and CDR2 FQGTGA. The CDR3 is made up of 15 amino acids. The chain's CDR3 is CASSLQGAAYNEQFF. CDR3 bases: TGTGCCAGCAGCCTGCAAGGTGCGGCCTACAATGAGCAGTTCTTC.

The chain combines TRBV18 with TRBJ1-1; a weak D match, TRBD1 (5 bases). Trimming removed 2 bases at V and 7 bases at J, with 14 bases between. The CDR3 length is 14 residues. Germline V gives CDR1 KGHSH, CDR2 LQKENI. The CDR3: CASSPIRAIGEAFF. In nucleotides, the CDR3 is TGTGCCAGCTCACCAATCAGGGCAATAGGTGAAGCTTTCTTT.

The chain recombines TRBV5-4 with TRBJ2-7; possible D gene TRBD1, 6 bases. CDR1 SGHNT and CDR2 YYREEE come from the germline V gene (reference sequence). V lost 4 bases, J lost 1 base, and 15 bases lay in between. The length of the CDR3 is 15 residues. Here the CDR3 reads CASSLTGIGSYEQYF. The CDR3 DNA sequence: TGTGCCAGCAGCCTAACAGGGATAGGGTCCTACGAGCAGTACTTC.

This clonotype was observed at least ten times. The CDR3 region has the DNA TGTGCCAGCAGCTCCCGGACTAGTCATGGCGGGGAGCTGTTTTTT. This translates into CASSSRTSHGGELFF. The gene calls are TRBV3-1 and TRBJ2-2; 7 bases map to TRBD2. J lost 7 bases, V lost 5 bases, and 10 bases had no gene match. The CDR3 has 15 amino acids. The germline CDR1 and CDR2 sequences are LGHDT and YNNKEL (reference sequence).

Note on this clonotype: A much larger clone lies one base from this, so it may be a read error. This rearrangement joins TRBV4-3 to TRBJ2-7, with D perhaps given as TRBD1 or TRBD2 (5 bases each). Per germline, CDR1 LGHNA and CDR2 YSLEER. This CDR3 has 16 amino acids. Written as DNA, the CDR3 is TGCGCCAGCAGCCAAGTCTGGGGAGACAGCTACTACGAGCAGAACTTC. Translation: CASSQVWGDSYYEQNF.

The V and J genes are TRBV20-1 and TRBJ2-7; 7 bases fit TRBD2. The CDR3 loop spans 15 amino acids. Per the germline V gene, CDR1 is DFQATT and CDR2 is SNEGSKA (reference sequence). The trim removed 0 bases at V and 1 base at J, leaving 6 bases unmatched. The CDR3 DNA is TGCAGTGCTAGAGATCTACTAGCGCCTTCCTACGAGCAGTACTTC. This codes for CSARDLLAPSYEQYF.

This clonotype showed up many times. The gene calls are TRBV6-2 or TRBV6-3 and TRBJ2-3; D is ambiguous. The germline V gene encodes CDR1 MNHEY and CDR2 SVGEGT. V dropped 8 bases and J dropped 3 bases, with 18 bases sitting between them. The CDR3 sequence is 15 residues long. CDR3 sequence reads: CASSPGPDITDTQYF. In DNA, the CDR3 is TGTGCCAGCTCCCCAGGACCTGATATAACAGATACGCAGTATTTT.

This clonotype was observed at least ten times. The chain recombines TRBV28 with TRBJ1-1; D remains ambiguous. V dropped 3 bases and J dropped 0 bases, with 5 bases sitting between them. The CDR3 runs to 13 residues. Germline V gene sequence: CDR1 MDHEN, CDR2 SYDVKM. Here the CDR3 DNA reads TGTGCCAGCAGTTTTGAGTTGAACACTGAAGCTTTCTTT. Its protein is CASSFELNTEAFF. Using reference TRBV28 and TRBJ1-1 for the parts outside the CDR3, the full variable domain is DVKVTQSSRYLVKRTGEKVFLECVQDMDHENMFWYRQDPGLGLRLIYFSYDVKMKEKGDIPEGYSVSREKKERFSLILESASTNQTSMYLCASSFELNTEAFFGQGTRLTVV.

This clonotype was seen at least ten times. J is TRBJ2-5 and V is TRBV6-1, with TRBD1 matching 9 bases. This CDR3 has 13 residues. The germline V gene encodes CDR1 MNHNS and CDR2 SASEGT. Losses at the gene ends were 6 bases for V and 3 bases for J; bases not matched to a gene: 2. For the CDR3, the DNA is TGTGCCAGCAGCACAGGGGGCGAAGAGACCCAGTACTTC. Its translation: CASSTGGEETQYF.

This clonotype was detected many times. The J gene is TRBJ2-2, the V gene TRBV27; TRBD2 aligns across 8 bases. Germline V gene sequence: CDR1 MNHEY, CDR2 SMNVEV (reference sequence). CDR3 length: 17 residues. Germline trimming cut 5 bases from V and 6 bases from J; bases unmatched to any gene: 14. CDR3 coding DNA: TGTGCCAGCAGTCCCCGGGGGGGCGCGATCTTGGCCGGGGAGCTGTTTTTT. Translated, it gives CASSPRGGAILAGELFF.

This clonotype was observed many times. The CDR3 coding sequence is TGTGCCTGGGACTCCGGGACTAGCGCATACAATGAGCAGTTCTTC. Encoded protein: CAWDSGTSAYNEQFF. The chain uses TRBV30 and TRBJ2-1; 10 bases match TRBD2. The CDR3 totals 15 residues. Germline V lookup: CDR1 GTSNPN, CDR2 SVGIG (reference sequence). V lost 5 bases, J lost 4 bases, and 8 bases stayed unmatched.

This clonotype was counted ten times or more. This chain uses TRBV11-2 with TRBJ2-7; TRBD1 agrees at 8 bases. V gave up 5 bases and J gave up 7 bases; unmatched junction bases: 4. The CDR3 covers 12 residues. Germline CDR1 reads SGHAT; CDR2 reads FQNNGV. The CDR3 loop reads CASSQGAGEQYF. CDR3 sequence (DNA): TGTGCCAGCAGCCAGGGGGCGGGGGAGCAGTACTTC. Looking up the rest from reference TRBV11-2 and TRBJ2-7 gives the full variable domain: EAGVAQSPRYKIIEKRQSVAFWCNPISGHATLYWYQQILGQGPKLLIQFQNNGVVDDSQLPKDRFSAERLKGVDSTLKIQPAKLEDSAVYLCASSQGAGEQYFGPGTRLTVT.

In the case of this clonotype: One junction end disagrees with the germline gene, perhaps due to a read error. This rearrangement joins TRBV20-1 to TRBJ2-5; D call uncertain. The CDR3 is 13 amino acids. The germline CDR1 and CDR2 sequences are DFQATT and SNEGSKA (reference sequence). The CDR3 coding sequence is TGCAGTGCTAGCAGCGCCTACCACGAGACCCAGTACTTC. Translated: CSASSAYHETQYF.